These 10 T cell receptor beta chains originate from one sample sequenced in a study of CD8+ T cells in alopecia areata. RNA extraction was followed by reverse transcription into cDNA, which acted as the sequencing template. The method was immunoSEQ multiplex PCR; TCRdb's version includes in-frame clones alone and lacks a portion of them. The sample contains some 99,000 clones, around two fifths of which appear only once. The sequenced sample was CD4+ T cells sorted from blood. These receptors were obtained from a human donor with alopecia areata.

CDR3 DNA sequence: TGCGCCAGCAGCTCCTTAGAAGGGGACACTGAAGCTTTCTTT. Its translation: CASSSLEGDTEAFF. The chain has TRBV5-1 and TRBJ1-1, with D possibly matching TRBD1 (5 bases). This CDR3 is built from 14 residues. V gave up 3 bases and J gave up 3 bases, with 12 bases separating them. The germline CDR1 and CDR2 sequences are SGHRS and YFSETQ. The full variable domain, in which reference TRBV5-1 and TRBJ1-1 provide the parts outside the CDR3, is KAGVTQTPRYLIKTRGQQVTLSCSPISGHRSVSWYQQTPGQGLQFLFEYFSETQRNKGNFPGRFSGRQFSNSRSEMNVSTLELGDSALYLCASSSLEGDTEAFFGQGTRLTVV.

In this sample, this clone turned up a few times. The rearrangement uses TRBV23-1 and TRBJ1-5; D is unclear. TRBV23-1 is treated as an ORF (open reading frame) with a function not yet certain. Trimming took off 0 bases at V and 0 bases at J, with 9 bases between the two ends. The CDR3 is made up of 16 amino acids. Here the CDR3 reads CASSQSRTPSNQPQHF. The CDR3, as DNA: TGCGCCAGCAGTCAATCCAGAACCCCTAGCAATCAGCCCCAGCATTTT.

This clone was picked up a small number of times. The V call is TRBV19, the J call TRBJ1-6; TRBD1 is a possible D gene (6 bases). Germline V gene sequence: CDR1 LNHDA, CDR2 SQIVND (reference sequence). Trimming stripped 8 bases from V and 5 bases from J, with 13 bases between. The CDR3 extends over 14 amino acids. DNA of the CDR3: TGTGCCAGTTCGGACAGCTTCGATAATTCACCCCTCCACTTT. Translation: CASSDSFDNSPLHF. The complete variable domain, with remaining parts taken from reference TRBV19 and TRBJ1-6, reads DGGITQSPKYLFRKEGQNVTLSCEQNLNHDAMYWYRQDPGQGLRLIYYSQIVNDFQKGDIAEGYSVSREKKESFPLTVTSAQKNPTAFYLCASSDSFDNSPLHFGNGTRLTVT.

This chain uses TRBV9 with TRBJ2-5, with D maybe TRBD1 (7 bases). The CDR3 has 14 amino acids. Trimming removed 2 bases at V and 5 bases at J, with 13 bases between. CDR1 is SGDLS, CDR2 YYNGEE, per germline. In DNA form, the CDR3 reads TGTGCCAGCAGCGTCGGGGGACAGCGGGAGACCCAGTACTTC. This gives the protein CASSVGGQRETQYF.

The J gene is TRBJ2-3, the V gene TRBV29-1; 7 positions match TRBD1. V trimming: 7 bases; J trimming: 3 bases; junction bases outside the gene matches: 4. The CDR3 loop spans 12 amino acids. Germline lookup yields CDR1 SQVTM and CDR2 ANQGSEA. The CDR3 region is CSEGASTDTQYF. CDR3 in DNA: TGCAGCGAGGGGGCGAGTACAGATACGCAGTATTTT.

This clone has a handful of counts. The chain couples TRBV7-2 to TRBJ1-2; D might be TRBD1 (5 bases). CDR3 length: 14 amino acids. CDR1 and CDR2 (germline): SGHTA, FQGNSA. The V and J ends lost 6 bases and 4 bases respectively, with 15 bases between them. This CDR3 reads CASRPQGGVYGYTF. CDR3 nucleotides: TGTGCCAGCAGGCCGCAGGGAGGCGTCTATGGCTACACCTTC.

V gene TRBV30 combines with J gene TRBJ1-2; the D is unclear. Looked up from germline, CDR1 is GTSNPN and CDR2 is SVGIG (reference sequence). V was shortened by 3 bases and J by 6 bases, with 11 bases between the two germline ends. The CDR3 runs 12 residues. The CDR3 DNA follows: TGTGCCTGGAGCGTGACTTGGGATGGCTACACCTTC. This sequence encodes CAWSVTWDGYTF.

The chain employs TRBV30 and TRBJ1-5; no clear D gene. This CDR3 has 13 amino acids. Trimming cost V 1 base and J 5 bases, with 9 bases left between them. Germline CDR1 and CDR2: GTSNPN and SVGIG (reference sequence). Here the CDR3 DNA reads TGTGCCTGGAGTGGTGTTATGGATCAGCCCCAGCATTTT. It encodes CAWSGVMDQPQHF.

This clone was recorded a few times. The chain is built from TRBV30 and TRBJ1-6, with 7 bases lining up with TRBD1. The V gene end was trimmed by 7 bases and the J gene end by 3 bases; junction bases not matched to a gene: 6. Per the germline V gene, CDR1 is GTSNPN and CDR2 is SVGIG (reference sequence). The CDR3 runs 14 residues. The CDR3 here is CALTDRIYNSPLHF. In DNA form, the CDR3 reads TGTGCCTTGACGGACAGGATCTATAATTCACCCCTCCACTTT.

In this sample, this clone turned up a few times. V usage is TRBV19 and J usage is TRBJ1-2; D not resolved. V dropped 4 bases and J dropped 6 bases, with 27 bases sitting between them. This CDR3 is 18 amino acids long. The V gene's germline CDR1 is LNHDA and CDR2 SQIVND (reference sequence). CDR3 region: CASSSTWAASSWRDGYTF. CDR3 bases: TGTGCCAGTAGTAGTACGTGGGCAGCCTCGTCCTGGAGGGATGGCTACACCTTC. The variable domain in full, completed from reference TRBV19 and TRBJ1-2, reads DGGITQSPKYLFRKEGQNVTLSCEQNLNHDAMYWYRQDPGQGLRLIYYSQIVNDFQKGDIAEGYSVSREKKESFPLTVTSAQKNPTAFYLCASSSTWAASSWRDGYTFGSGTRLTVV.